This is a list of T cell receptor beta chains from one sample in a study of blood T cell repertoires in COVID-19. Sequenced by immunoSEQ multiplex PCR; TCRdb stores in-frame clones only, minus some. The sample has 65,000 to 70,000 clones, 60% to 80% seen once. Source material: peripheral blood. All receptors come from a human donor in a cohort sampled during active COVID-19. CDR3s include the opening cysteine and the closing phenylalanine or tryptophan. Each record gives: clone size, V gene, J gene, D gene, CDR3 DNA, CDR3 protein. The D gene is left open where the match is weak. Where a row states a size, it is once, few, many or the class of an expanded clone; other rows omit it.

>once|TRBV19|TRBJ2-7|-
TGTGCCAGTAGCCGTCCGGACGGGGGTTACGAGCAGTACTTC
CASSRPDGGYEQYF
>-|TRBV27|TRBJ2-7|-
TGTGCCAGCAGTCCCACACTACAATCGAACTACGAGCAGTACTTC
CASSPTLQSNYEQYF
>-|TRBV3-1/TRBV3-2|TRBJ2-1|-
TGTGCCAGCAGCCAAGATATGGCTCCCGCCCGCCAGTTCTTC
CASSQDMAPARQFF
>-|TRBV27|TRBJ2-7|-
TGTGCCAGCAGTTTCGCCCCCGACACCTACTACGAGCAGTACTTC
CASSFAPDTYYEQYF
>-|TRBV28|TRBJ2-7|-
TGTGCCAGCAGCTCCCCACAGGGAATACACGAGCAGTACTTC
CASSSPQGIHEQYF
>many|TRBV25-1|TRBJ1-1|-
TGTGCCACCCTAGACGGCATGAACACTGAAGCTTTCTTT
CATLDGMNTEAFF
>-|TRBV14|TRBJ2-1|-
TGTGCCAGCAGCCAAGTCGCAGGTTCCTACAATGAGCAGTTCTTC
CASSQVAGSYNEQFF
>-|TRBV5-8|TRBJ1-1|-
TGTGCCAGCACCAAAAATGAGGGCGGTGAAGCTTTCTTT
CASTKNEGGEAFF
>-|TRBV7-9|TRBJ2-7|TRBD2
TGTGCCAGCAGCTTAAATCTAGCGGGAGAGGACGAGCAGTACTTC
CASSLNLAGEDEQYF
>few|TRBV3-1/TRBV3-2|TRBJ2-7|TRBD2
TGTGCCAGCAGCCAAGGGGGGGGTACCTACGAGCAGTACTTC
CASSQGGGTYEQYF
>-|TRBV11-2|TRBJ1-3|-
TGTGCCAGCGCCCGTGGGGGGTCTGGAAACACCATATATTTT
CASARGGSGNTIYF
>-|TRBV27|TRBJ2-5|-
TGTGCCAGCAGTCCGGGACTCCTAGGAGAGACCCAGTACTTC
CASSPGLLGETQYF
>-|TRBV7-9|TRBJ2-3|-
TGTGCCAGCAGCTTACCGACTCATCCTCGGACGCAGTATTTT
CASSLPTHPRTQYF
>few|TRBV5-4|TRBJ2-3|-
TGTGCCAGCAGCTTGGGGCAAAGCACAGATACGCAGTATTTT
CASSLGQSTDTQYF
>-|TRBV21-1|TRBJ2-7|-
TGTGCCAGCAGCCGATTTATACAGGGGTACAGGCCTCCCTACGAGCAGTACTTC
CASSRFIQGYRPPYEQYF
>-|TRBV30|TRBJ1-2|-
TGTGCCTGGACGATCCGGGAGAGACTTGGCTACACCTTC
CAWTIRERLGYTF
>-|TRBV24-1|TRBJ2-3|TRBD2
TGTGCCACCAGTGATGCCCAGCCGGGGGGGCCTGATACGCAGTATTTT
CATSDAQPGGPDTQYF
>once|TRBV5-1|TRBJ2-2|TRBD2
TGCGCCAGCAGGCCAGGACTAGCGGGGGACACCGGGGAGCTGTTTTTT
CASRPGLAGDTGELFF
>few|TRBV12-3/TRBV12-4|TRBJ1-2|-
TGTGCCAGCAGCCCAGGGGCCGGGCATGGCTACACCTTC
CASSPGAGHGYTF
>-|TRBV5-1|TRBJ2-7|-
TGCGCCAGCAGTCCGCCGGAGGCAGGCCCTACTTTGTACTTC
CASSPPEAGPTLYF
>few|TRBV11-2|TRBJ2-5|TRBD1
TGTGCCAGCAGTTCGGACAGGGGGCTTAGGGAGACCCAGTACTTC
CASSSDRGLRETQYF
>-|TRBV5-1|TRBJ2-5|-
TGCGCCAGCAGCTTGGTTGGCAGCCAAGAGACCCAGTACTTC
CASSLVGSQETQYF
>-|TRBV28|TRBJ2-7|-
TGTGCCAGCAGTTTATCCCAGCGGACCTCCTACGAGCAGTACTTC
CASSLSQRTSYEQYF
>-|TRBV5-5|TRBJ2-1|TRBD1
TGTGCCAGCAGCTTTGACAGGGGCAATGAGCAGTTCTTC
CASSFDRGNEQFF
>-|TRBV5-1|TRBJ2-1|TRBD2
TGCGCCAGCAGCGGCGGGACTAGCGCCTTCTTGTCCTATCATGAGCAGTTCTTC
CASSGGTSAFLSYHEQFF
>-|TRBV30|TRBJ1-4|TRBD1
TGTGCCTGGAGTCCCCCAAGGACAGGAAGAAATGAAAAACTGTTTTTT
CAWSPPRTGRNEKLFF
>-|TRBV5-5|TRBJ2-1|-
TGTGCCAGCAGCTTCACAGCGGAAGGTCAGCAGTTCTTC
CASSFTAEGQQFF
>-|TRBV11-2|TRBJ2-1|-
TGTGCCAGCAGCCCTCTCACACAGGGTAATGAGCAGTTCTTC
CASSPLTQGNEQFF
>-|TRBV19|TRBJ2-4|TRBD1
TGTGCCAGTAGTGTAAGGCCCGACAGGGTGGCCAAAAACATTCAGTACTTC
CASSVRPDRVAKNIQYF
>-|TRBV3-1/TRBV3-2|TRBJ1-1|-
TGTGCCAGCAGCCAAGAGAGTAAGGGGCTTTCAATGAACACTGAAGCTTTCTTT
CASSQESKGLSMNTEAFF
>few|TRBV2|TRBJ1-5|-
TGTGCCAGCAAATACAGCGGGCAGCCCCAGCATTTT
CASKYSGQPQHF
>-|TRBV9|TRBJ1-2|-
TGTGCCAGCAGCGTAGCTTCGTCTTCTAACTATGGCTACACCTTC
CASSVASSSNYGYTF
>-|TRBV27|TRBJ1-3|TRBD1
TGTGCCAGCGGAAGATTGACAGGGGACCAAAGGGGAAACACCATATATTTT
CASGRLTGDQRGNTIYF
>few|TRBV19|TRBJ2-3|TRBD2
TGTGCCAGTAGTACCTATGGGCGGGGGGCCTTCACAGATACGCAGTATTTT
CASSTYGRGAFTDTQYF
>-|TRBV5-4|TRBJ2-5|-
TGTGCCAGCAGCTTGTCGTCGCAGAAGCAAGAGACCCAGTACTTC
CASSLSSQKQETQYF
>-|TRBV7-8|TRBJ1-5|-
TGTGCCAGCAGCTTAGCCGGCGGTAGCAATCAGCCCCAGCATTTT
CASSLAGGSNQPQHF
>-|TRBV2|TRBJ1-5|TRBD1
TGTGCCAGCAGATCCGGGACAGATTTTAATCAGCCCCAGCATTTT
CASRSGTDFNQPQHF
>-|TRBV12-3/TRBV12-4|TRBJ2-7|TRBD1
TGTGCCAGCAGACGGACAGGATCCTACGAGCAGTACTTC
CASRRTGSYEQYF
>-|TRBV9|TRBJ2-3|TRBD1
TGTGCCAGCAGCGTGGGACAGGGCACAGATACGCAGTATTTT
CASSVGQGTDTQYF
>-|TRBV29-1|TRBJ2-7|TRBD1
TGCAGCGCCTCCACAGGGGGCAGGTCCTACGAGCAGTACTTC
CSASTGGRSYEQYF
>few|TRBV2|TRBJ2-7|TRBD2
TGTGCCAGCAGTGAATCCGGGAGGTTTTCCTACGAGCAGTACTTC
CASSESGRFSYEQYF
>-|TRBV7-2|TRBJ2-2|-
TGTGCCAGCAGCTTAGAGGAGACCGGGGAGCTGTTTTTT
CASSLEETGELFF
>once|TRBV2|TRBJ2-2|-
TGTGCCAGCAGTGAAAGGCTAGCTTACACCGGGGAGCTGTTTTTT
CASSERLAYTGELFF
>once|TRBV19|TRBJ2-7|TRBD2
TGTGCCAGTAGTCCTCGGACTAGCGGGAACGGGGACGAGCAGTACTTC
CASSPRTSGNGDEQYF
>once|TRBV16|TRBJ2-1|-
TGTGCCAGCAGCCAATCAGCACTATCAATATCGTACAATGAGCAGTTCTTC
CASSQSALSISYNEQFF
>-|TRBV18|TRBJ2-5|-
TGTGCCAGCTCACCACCCTCCTCGGAGACCCAGTACTTC
CASSPPSSETQYF
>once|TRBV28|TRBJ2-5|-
TGTGCCAGCAGCTCTAAAGTAGACAGCCTAGAGACCCAGTACTTC
CASSSKVDSLETQYF
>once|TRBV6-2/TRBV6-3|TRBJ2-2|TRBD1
TGTGCCAGCAGTTACCGGGACAGGGAGCCGACCCAGACCGGGGAGCTGTTTTTT
CASSYRDREPTQTGELFF
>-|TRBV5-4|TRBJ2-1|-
TGTGCCAGCAGCTTAGGTCAGGTCCCCTACAATGAGCAGTTCTTC
CASSLGQVPYNEQFF
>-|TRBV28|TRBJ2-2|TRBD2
TGTGCCAGCAGCCGGACTAGCGGAAACACCGGGGAGCTGTTTTTT
CASSRTSGNTGELFF
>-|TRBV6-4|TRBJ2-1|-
TGTGCCAGCTCGAGAGATGAGCAGTTCTTC
CASSRDEQFF